These 5 T cell receptor beta chains came from one sample sequenced in a study of blood T cells in healthy people across ages (dated by TCRdb to between 2014 and 2017). Library preparation employed 5' RACE. These reads were obtained on an Illumina HiSeq 2500. A second PCR of roughly 6 to 11 cycles was run with a J-beta primer mix and a sample-barcoded 5' primer. Starting from the raw public reads, TCRdb applied fastp trimming at Q25, assembled clones with MiXCR and retained in-frame beta chains. Merged by CDR3 protein, the rows form single entries marked with the most common genes and DNA. Recorded for this sample are 1.5 million to 2 million distinct CDR3 sequences; about 30% of them occurred a single time. About 7.7% of the sample is taken by the ten largest. Sequenced: blood. These receptors all come from a woman aged 25 to 39 in good health.

The chain links TRBV7-9 to TRBJ2-2, with D perhaps TRBD1 or TRBD2 (5 bases each). The ends were cut back, 4 bases at V and 3 bases at J, with 24 bases in the middle. CDR1 and CDR2 (germline): SEHNR, FQNEAQ (reference sequence). CDR3 length equals 19 residues. The CDR3 sequence is CASSSGTRALKWDTGELFF. CDR3 bases: TGTGCCAGCAGCTCGGGGACCCGGGCCCTCAAATGGGACACCGGGGAGCTGTTTTTT.

Concerning this clonotype itself: An end of the junction does not agree with germline; a read error may underlie this. The chain couples TRBV20-1 to TRBJ2-1, with 11 bases identical to TRBD2. This CDR3 spans 15 amino acids. Per the germline V gene, CDR1 is DFQATT and CDR2 is SNEGSKA (reference sequence). The chain's CDR3 is CSARLSGRAYNEQVF. The CDR3 DNA is TGCAGTGCTAGGCTTAGCGGGAGGGCCTACAATGAGCAGGTCTTC.

At least ten counts were recorded for this clonotype. V gene TRBV11-2 combines with J gene TRBJ2-3, with 15 bases lining up with TRBD2. The ends lost 3 bases at V and 3 bases at J; junction bases unmatched: 4. This CDR3 has 17 residues. CDR1 and CDR2 from the germline V gene are SGHAT and FQNNGV. This chain's CDR3 is CASSLAGTSGRTDTQYF. The CDR3 coding sequence is TGTGCCAGCAGCTTGGCCGGGACTAGCGGGAGGACAGATACGCAGTATTTT.

The CDR3 DNA is TGTGCCAGCACCGCCCAGGGACAACTTGGCTATGGCTACACCTTC. It is translated as CASTAQGQLGYGYTF. The chain recombines TRBV6-6 with TRBJ1-2, with a possible D match to TRBD1 (6 bases). CDR3 length: 15 residues. The V end was cut by 7 bases, the J end by 4 bases, with 19 bases between. Per the germline V gene, CDR1 is MNHNY and CDR2 is SVGAGI (reference sequence).

This clonotype was recorded a few times. The chain recombines TRBV3-1 with TRBJ1-2; no reliable D call. CDR1 and CDR2 (germline): LGHDT, YNNKEL (reference sequence). The CDR3 covers 14 residues. Trimming left V 0 bases short and J 0 bases short, with 5 bases between. The CDR3 loop reads CASSQDVPNYGYTF. The CDR3 DNA reads as TGTGCCAGCAGCCAAGACGTACCTAACTATGGCTACACCTTC.